This TCR beta chain was found in a study of blood T cell repertoires in COVID-19. For the study at large: Researchers got acute and convalescent COVID-19 samples from the United States, Italy and Spain. Sources were T cells, B-cell-depleted T cells, or PBMCs; the material itself was cDNA or gDNA.

As originally analysed: It was from reference gene primer amplification that nucleated cell counts were estimated. Assay used: immunoSEQ multiplex PCR; TCRdb lists only in-frame clones, some missing. For V, J and clone size, that table is used; D and trimming come from the DNA. The table records tens of thousands of clones, over 75% of them present only once. Per germline, CDR1 SNHLY and CDR2 FYNNEI. Trimming shortened V by 10 bases and J by 1 base, and 16 bases separated the two germline ends. The CDR3 consists of 14 residues. The chain combines TRBV2 with TRBJ1-1; D is possibly TRBD1 (5 bases). The receptor was isolated from a woman aged 55-70 years with acute or convalescent COVID-19. Sample: peripheral blood. The CDR3 DNA follows: TGTGCCATTACCAGGGTTGGTAGGAACACTGAAGCTTTCTTT. Protein product: CAITRVGRNTEAFF.